The 6 T cell receptor beta chains below come from one sample, sequenced in a study of shared clonotypes between healthy human individuals. Profiling relied on immunoSEQ multiplex PCR, and the TCRdb table lists in-frame clones only, not all of them. Altogether 450,000 to 500,000 clones are present, 78% being singletons, with the ten largest covering about 11%. Sequenced input: PBMCs. Every receptor here comes from a woman in her 40s in good health. Some clones in this sample may be carry-over from other donors' samples.

The chain recombines TRBV18 with TRBJ2-6; 9 bases are shared with TRBD2. The germline gives CDR1 KGHSH, CDR2 LQKENI. With 0 bases clipped from V and 0 bases from J, the junction kept 6 bases outside the gene matches. The CDR3 runs to 19 residues. The chain's CDR3 is CASSPPGLAGSSGANVLTF. In DNA form, the CDR3 reads TGTGCCAGCTCACCACCGGGCCTAGCGGGGTCCTCTGGGGCCAACGTCCTGACTTTC.

The table lists this clone with a few counts. The chain combines TRBV21-1 with TRBJ2-3; the D call in the table, TRBD2, was not verified against the DNA. TRBV21-1 corresponds to a pseudogene. There are 16 residues in the CDR3. CDR3 DNA sequence: TGTGCCAGCCCCGGGGAGGGCGAAGCACGGGGAGATACGCAGTATTTT. It is translated as CASPGEGEARGDTQYF.

The J gene is TRBJ2-3, the V gene TRBV11-2, with D uncertain. CDR3 length: 16 amino acids. V lost 2 bases and J lost 1, with 13 bases in between. Germline CDR1 reads SGHAT; CDR2 reads FQNNGV. This CDR3 is CASSLSRGLGTDTQYF. The CDR3 DNA sequence: TGTGCCAGCAGCTTAAGTCGAGGTCTAGGCACAGATACGCAGTATTTT. The whole variable domain, remainder taken from reference TRBV11-2 and TRBJ2-3, is EAGVAQSPRYKIIEKRQSVAFWCNPISGHATLYWYQQILGQGPKLLIQFQNNGVVDDSQLPKDRFSAERLKGVDSTLKIQPAKLEDSAVYLCASSLSRGLGTDTQYFGPGTRLTVL.

The V gene is TRBV5-4, the J gene TRBJ2-1; TRBD1 aligns across 7 bases. This CDR3 comprises 15 residues. CDR1 and CDR2 (germline): SGHNT, YYREEE (reference sequence). Trimming at V came to 5 bases and at J to 5 bases, leaving 10 bases not matched to a gene. The CDR3 sequence: CASRGGPGQNNEQFF. In nucleotides, the CDR3 is TGTGCCAGCAGAGGAGGACCGGGACAGAACAATGAGCAGTTCTTC.

The rearrangement links TRBV10-2 to TRBJ2-3, with TRBD2 matching over 9 bases. V was pared by 3 bases and J by 2 bases, with 3 bases of the junction left unmatched. Germline lookup yields CDR1 WSHSY and CDR2 SAAADI. This CDR3 region has 15 residues. The CDR3 spells CASSDASGITDTQYF. The CDR3 DNA follows: TGCGCCAGCAGTGACGCTAGCGGGATCACAGATACGCAGTATTTT.

This clone came up a few times. The chain is built from TRBV6-6 and TRBJ2-1; the match to TRBD2 covers 7 bases. The junction had 3 bases not matched to a gene; V was cut back by 6 bases and J by 4 bases. The CDR3 has 13 amino acids. From germline, CDR1 is MNHNY and CDR2 SVGAGI (reference sequence). The CDR3 DNA reads as TGTGCCAGCAGCACGGGACTATACAATGAGCAGTTCTTC. This codes for CASSTGLYNEQFF.